Listed here is a single T cell receptor beta chain. This sample was included in a study of shared clonotypes between healthy human individuals. Produced via immunoSEQ multiplex PCR; TCRdb's table is partial and in-frame only. The sample lists approximately 2.1 million clones, 80% to 95% seen once, with 0.3% to 0.4% in the top ten. The CDR3 is 15 residues long. Germline values: CDR1 MNHEY, CDR2 SMNVEV (reference sequence). The V gene end was trimmed by 3 bases and the J gene end by 0 bases; junction bases not matched to a gene: 2. This sequence joins TRBV27 and TRBJ2-7, with 10 bases identical to TRBD2. The specimen sequenced was naive CD4+ T cells from PBMCs. Sample subset: CD45RA+ positively selected. The sequence was obtained from a man between 18 and 29 years old in good health. Some clones in this sample may be carry-over from other donors' samples. The CDR3 sequence: CASSLTSGFSYEQYF. The DNA for the CDR3 is TGTGCCAGCAGTTTGACTAGCGGGTTCTCCTACGAGCAGTACTTC.